This T cell receptor (beta chain) was observed in a study of T cell responses to AZD1222 COVID-19 vaccine. Study conclusions and caveats: The number of AZD1222 recipients seropositive at baseline was only six. Samples come after the peak T cell response, not at day 14. Following two doses of AZD1222, Spike-specific TCR breadth and depth rose. A mostly white British donor set with more females was recruited, and clonal diversity was possibly underestimated.

From germline, CDR1 is ENHRY and CDR2 SYGVKD. V shed 4 bases, J shed 2 bases, and the junction held 2 bases outside the gene matches. CDR3 length: 14 residues. Profiling relied on immunoSEQ multiplex PCR, and the TCRdb table lists in-frame clones only, not all of them. The sample gives 150,000 to 200,000 clones, more than 75% of which show up once; about 3% is in the top ten. On this clone: Its target is not known.

The sequence was collected from an adult in good health. V is TRBV10-3 and J is TRBJ2-3; 8 bases line up with TRBD2. The sequencing used peripheral blood, collected on day 0 of MenACWY control vaccination. Here the CDR3 DNA reads TGTGCCATCAGTGGAGCGGGGGTCACAGATACGCAGTATTTT. It translates to CAISGAGVTDTQYF.